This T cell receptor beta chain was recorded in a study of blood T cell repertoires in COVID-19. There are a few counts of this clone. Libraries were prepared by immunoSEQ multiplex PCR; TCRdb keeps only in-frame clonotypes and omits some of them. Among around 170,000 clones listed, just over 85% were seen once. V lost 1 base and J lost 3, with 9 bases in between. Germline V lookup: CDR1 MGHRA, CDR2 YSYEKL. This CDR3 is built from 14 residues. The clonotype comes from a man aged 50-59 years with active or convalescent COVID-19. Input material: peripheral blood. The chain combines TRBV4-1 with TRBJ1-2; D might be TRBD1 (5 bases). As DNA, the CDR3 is TGCGCCAGCAGCCAAGTTTCGGGGGACTATGGCTACACCTTC. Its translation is CASSQVSGDYGYTF.